This T cell receptor (beta chain) was sequenced for a study of blood T cell repertoires in COVID-19. Original analysis: Amplified reference gene primers provided the basis for estimating nucleated cell counts. Measured with immunoSEQ multiplex PCR; TCRdb has only the in-frame clones, and not every one. That table furnishes V, J and clone size, whereas the DNA furnished D and trimming. Seen here are under 40,000 clones, approximately 90% observed once, and the top ten hold roughly 24%. The V gene's germline CDR1 is LGHNA and CDR2 YNFKEQ. The CDR3 length is 17 residues. V dropped 1 base and J dropped 5; count of bases not matched to a gene: 8.

Sequenced material: peripheral blood. This chain links TRBV4-2 with TRBJ2-5; 12 positions match TRBD2. This receptor was identified in an elderly woman with active or convalescent COVID-19. The CDR3 loop reads CASSQGLAGAIGETQYF. The CDR3 DNA is TGTGCCAGCAGCCAAGGACTAGCGGGGGCTATCGGGGAGACCCAGTACTTC.